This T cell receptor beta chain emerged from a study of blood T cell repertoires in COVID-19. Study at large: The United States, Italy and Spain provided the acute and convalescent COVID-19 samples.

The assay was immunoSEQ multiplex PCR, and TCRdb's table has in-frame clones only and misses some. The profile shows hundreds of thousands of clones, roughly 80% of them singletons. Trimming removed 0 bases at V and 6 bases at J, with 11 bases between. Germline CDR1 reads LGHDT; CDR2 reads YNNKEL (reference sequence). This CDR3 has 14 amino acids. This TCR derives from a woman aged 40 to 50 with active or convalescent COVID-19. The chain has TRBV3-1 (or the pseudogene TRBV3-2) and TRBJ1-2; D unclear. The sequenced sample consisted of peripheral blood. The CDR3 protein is CASSQDQAFNGYTF. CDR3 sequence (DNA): TGTGCCAGCAGCCAAGATCAGGCATTTAATGGCTACACCTTC.